This T cell receptor (beta chain) stems from a study of cytomegalovirus exposure and HLA in healthy donors. Notes on the study in general: Evidence from a later analysis indicated that most CMV-associated TCR beta chains looked HLA-restricted. Many donors shared some public TCRs, even though most TCR sequences were rare.

The PCR made use of 60 Vbeta and 13 Jbeta primers. The data were produced by immunoSEQ multiplex PCR, yet TCRdb's version contains in-frame clones alone and is incomplete. The sample includes 180,000 or so clones, roughly three quarters of them seen just once. For this clone: The target antigen is unknown.

Unrecorded immune exposure was likely among donors, who were nominally healthy when sampled. The sample taken for sequencing was PBMCs. This sequence was found in a male donor in good health and CMV-seronegative.

The CDR3 sequence: CASSLGGAGANVLTF. DNA of the CDR3: TGCGCCAGCAGCTTGGGGGGGGCTGGGGCCAACGTCCTGACTTTC. V and J are TRBV5-1 and TRBJ2-6; perhaps TRBD2 as D (6 bases). The length of the CDR3 is 15 residues. Germline V lookup: CDR1 SGHRS, CDR2 YFSETQ. The germline V and J ends were trimmed by 0 bases and 2 bases, with 6 bases remaining between them.